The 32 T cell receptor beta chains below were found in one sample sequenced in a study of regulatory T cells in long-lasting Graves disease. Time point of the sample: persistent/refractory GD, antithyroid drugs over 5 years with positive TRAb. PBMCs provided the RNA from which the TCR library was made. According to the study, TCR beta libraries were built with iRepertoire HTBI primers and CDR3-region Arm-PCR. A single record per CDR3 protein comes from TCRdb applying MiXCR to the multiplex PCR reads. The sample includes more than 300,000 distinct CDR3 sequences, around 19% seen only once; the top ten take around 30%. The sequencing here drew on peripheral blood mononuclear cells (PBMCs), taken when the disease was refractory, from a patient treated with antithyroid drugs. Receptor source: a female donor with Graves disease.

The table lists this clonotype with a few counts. CDR3 loop: CATSEAGQGKYNEQFF. CDR3 bases: TGTGCCACCAGTGAGGCGGGGCAGGGAAAATACAATGAGCAGTTCTTC. The J gene is TRBJ2-1, the V gene TRBV24-1; TRBD2 might be the D (6 bases). The V gene's germline CDR1 is KGHDR and CDR2 SFDVKD. Trimming stripped 4 bases from V and 4 bases from J, with 16 bases between. The CDR3 totals 16 residues.

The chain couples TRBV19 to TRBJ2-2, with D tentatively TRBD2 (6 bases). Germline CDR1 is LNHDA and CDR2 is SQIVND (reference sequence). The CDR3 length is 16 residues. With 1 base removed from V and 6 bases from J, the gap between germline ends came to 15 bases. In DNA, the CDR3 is TGTGCCAGTAGTATAGTCGGGACTCTCTCCCCCGGGGAGCTGTTTTTT. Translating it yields CASSIVGTLSPGELFF.

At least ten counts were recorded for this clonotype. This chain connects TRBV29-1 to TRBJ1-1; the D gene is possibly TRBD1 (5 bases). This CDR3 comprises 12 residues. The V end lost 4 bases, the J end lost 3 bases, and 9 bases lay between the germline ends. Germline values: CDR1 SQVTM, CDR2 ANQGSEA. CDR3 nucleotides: TGCAGCGTTGCCCCGACAGACACTGAAGCTTTCTTT. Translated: CSVAPTDTEAFF. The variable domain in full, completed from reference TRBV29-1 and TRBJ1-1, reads SAVISQKPSRDICQRGTSLTIQCQVDSQVTMMFWYRQQPGQSLTLIATANQGSEATYESGFVIDKFPISRPNLTFSTLTVSNMSPEDSSIYLCSVAPTDTEAFFGQGTRLTVV.

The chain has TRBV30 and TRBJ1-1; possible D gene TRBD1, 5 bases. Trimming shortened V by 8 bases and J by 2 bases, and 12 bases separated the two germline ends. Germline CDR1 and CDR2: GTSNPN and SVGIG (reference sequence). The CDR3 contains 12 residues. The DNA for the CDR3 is TGTGCCGGGAAGGGACTTAACACTGAAGCTTTCTTT. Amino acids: CAGKGLNTEAFF.

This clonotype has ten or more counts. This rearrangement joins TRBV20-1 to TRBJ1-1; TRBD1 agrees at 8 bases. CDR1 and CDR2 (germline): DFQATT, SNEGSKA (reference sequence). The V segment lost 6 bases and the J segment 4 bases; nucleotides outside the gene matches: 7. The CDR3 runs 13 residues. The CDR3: CSATSDRGTEAFF. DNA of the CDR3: TGCAGTGCCACCTCTGACAGGGGCACTGAAGCTTTCTTT.

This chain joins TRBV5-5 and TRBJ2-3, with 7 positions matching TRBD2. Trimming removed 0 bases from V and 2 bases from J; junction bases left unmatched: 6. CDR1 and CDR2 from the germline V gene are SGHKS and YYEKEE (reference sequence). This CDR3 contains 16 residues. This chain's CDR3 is CASSLGGAGPTDTQYF. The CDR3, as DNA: TGTGCCAGCAGCTTGGGAGGAGCGGGGCCCACAGATACGCAGTATTTT.

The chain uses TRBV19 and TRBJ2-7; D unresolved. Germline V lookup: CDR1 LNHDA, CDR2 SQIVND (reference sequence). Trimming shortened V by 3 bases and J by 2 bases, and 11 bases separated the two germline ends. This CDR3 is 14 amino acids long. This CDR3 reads CASSISRTTYEQYF. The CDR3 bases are TGTGCCAGTAGTATTAGTCGGACCACCTACGAGCAGTACTTC.

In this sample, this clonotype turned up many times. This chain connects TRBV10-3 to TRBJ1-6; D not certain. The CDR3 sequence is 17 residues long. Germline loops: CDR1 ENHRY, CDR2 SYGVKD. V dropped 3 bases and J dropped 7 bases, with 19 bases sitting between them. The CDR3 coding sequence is TGTGCCATCAGTGATACAAGTAGGGCTAAGGGAAATTCACCCCTCCACTTT. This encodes CAISDTSRAKGNSPLHF.

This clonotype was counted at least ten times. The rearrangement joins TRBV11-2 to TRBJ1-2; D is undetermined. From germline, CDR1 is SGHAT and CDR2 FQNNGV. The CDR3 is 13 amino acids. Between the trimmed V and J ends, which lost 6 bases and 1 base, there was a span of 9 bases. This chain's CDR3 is CASRLGSNYGYTF. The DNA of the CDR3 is TGTGCCAGCAGATTGGGGAGTAACTATGGCTACACCTTC.

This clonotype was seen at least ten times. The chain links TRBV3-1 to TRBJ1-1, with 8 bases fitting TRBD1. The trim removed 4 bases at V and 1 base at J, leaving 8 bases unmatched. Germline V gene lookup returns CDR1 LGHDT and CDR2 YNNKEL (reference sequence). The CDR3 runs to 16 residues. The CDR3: CASSRTGLMRNTEAFF. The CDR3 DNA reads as TGTGCCAGCAGCCGGACAGGGTTAATGAGGAACACTGAAGCTTTCTTT.

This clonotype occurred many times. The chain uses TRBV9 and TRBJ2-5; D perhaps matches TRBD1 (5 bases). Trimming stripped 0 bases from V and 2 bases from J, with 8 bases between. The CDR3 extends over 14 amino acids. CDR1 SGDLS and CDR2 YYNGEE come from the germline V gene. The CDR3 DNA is TGTGCCAGCAGCGTAGCAGACAGTCAAGAGACCCAGTACTTC. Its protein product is CASSVADSQETQYF.

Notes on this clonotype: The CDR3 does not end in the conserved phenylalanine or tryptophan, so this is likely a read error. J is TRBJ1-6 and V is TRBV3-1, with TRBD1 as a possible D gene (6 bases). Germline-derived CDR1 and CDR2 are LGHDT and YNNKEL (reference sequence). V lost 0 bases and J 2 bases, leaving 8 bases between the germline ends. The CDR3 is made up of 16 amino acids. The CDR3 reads CASSQDGGTYNSPLHL. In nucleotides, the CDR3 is TGTGCCAGCAGCCAAGATGGGGGCACCTATAATTCACCCCTCCACCTT.

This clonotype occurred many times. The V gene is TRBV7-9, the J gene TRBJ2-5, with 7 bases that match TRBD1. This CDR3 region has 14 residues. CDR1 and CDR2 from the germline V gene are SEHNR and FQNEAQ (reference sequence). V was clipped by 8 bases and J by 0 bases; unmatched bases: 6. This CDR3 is CASLRGQHQETQYF. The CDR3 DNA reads TGTGCCAGCCTACGGGGACAGCACCAAGAGACCCAGTACTTC. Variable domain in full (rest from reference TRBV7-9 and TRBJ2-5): DTGVSQNPRHKITKRGQNVTFRCDPISEHNRLYWYRQTLGQGPEFLTYFQNEAQLEKSRLLSDRFSAERPKGSFSTLEIQRTEQGDSAMYLCASLRGQHQETQYFGPGTRLLVL.

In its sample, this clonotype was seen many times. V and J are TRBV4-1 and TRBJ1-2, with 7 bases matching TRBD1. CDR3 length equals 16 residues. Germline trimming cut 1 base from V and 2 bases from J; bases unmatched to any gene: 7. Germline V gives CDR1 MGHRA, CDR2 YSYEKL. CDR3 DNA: TGCGCCAGCAGCCAAGTGGAGACGGGACAGAACTATGGCTACACCTTC. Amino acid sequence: CASSQVETGQNYGYTF.

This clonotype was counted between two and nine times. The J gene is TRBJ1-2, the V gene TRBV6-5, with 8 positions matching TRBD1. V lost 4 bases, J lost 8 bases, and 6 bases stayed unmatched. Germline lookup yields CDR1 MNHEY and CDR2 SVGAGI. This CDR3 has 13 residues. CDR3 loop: CASSSQGAVGYTF. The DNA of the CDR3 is TGTGCCAGCAGTTCCCAGGGGGCGGTCGGCTACACCTTC.

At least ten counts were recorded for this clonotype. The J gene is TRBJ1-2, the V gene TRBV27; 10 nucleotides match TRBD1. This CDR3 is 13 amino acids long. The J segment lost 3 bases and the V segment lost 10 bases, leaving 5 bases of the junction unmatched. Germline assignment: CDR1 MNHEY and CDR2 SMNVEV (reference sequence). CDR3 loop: CATKTGGDYGYTF. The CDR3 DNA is TGTGCCACCAAGACAGGGGGCGACTATGGCTACACCTTC.

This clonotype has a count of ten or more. The CDR3 loop is CASSPGQRETQYF. CDR3 DNA sequence: TGTGCCAGCAGCCCTGGACAACGGGAGACCCAGTACTTC. The chain employs TRBV7-2 and TRBJ2-5; tentative D call: TRBD1 (5 bases). This CDR3 region has 13 residues. Germline loops: CDR1 SGHTA, CDR2 FQGNSA. V was shortened by 5 bases and J by 5 bases, with 12 bases between the two germline ends. Using reference TRBV7-2 and TRBJ2-5 for the parts outside the CDR3, the full variable domain is GAGVSQSPSNKVTEKGKDVELRCDPISGHTALYWYRQSLGQGLEFLIYFQGNSAPDKSGLPSDRFSAERTGGSVSTLTIQRTQQEDSAVYLCASSPGQRETQYFGPGTRLLVL.

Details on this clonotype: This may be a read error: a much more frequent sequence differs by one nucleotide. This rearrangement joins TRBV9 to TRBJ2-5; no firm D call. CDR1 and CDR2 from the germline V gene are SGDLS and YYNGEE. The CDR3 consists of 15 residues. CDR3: CASSVEGWYQETRYF. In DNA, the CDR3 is TGTGCCAGCAGCGTAGAGGGCTGGTACCAAGAGACCCGGTACTTC.

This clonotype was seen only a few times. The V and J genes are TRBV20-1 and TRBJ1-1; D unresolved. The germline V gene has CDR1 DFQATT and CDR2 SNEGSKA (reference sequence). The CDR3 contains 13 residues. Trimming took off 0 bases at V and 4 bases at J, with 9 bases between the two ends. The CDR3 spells CSARDRSRTEAFF. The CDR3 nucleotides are TGCAGTGCTAGAGATAGGTCCCGCACTGAAGCTTTCTTT.

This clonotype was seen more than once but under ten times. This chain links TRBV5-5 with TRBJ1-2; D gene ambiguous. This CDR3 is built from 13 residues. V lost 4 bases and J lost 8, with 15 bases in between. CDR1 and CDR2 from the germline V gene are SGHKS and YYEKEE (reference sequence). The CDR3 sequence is CASSNALGRGYTF. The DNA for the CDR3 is TGTGCCAGCAGCAACGCGCTGGGAAGGGGCTACACCTTC.

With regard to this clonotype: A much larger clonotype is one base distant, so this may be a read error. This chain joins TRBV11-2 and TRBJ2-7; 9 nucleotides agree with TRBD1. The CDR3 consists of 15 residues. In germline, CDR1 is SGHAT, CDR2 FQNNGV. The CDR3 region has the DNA TGCGCCAGCGGCCAAGGGCGGGACAGGGTGTACGAGCAGTACTTC. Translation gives CASGQGRDRVYEQYF.

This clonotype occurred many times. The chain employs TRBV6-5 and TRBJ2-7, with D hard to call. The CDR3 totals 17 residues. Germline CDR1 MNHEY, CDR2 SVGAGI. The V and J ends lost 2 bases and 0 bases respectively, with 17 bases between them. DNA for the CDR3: TGTGCCAGCAGTTACCCTTCTGCTCGGTACGGCTCCTACGAGCAGTACTTC. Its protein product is CASSYPSARYGSYEQYF.

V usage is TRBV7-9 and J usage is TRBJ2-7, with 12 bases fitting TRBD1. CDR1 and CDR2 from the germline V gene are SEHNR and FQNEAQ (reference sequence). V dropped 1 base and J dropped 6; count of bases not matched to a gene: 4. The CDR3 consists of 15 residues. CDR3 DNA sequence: TGTGCCAGCAGCTTAGTCCGGGACAGGGGGCGCGAGCAGTACTTC. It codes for CASSLVRDRGREQYF.

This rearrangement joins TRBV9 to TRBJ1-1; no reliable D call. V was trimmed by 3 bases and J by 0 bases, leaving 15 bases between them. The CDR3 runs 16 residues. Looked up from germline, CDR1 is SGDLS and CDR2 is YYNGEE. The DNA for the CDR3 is TGTGCCAGCAGCGGGGGATCCTCGGGAATGAACACTGAAGCTTTCTTT. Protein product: CASSGGSSGMNTEAFF.

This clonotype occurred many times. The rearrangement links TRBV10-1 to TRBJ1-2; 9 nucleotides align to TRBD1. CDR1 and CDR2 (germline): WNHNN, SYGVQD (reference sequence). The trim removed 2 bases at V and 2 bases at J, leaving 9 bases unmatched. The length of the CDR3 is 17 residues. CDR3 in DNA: TGCGCCAGCAGTGAGCATCGATCCGGGACAGGGAACTATGGCTACACCTTC. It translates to CASSEHRSGTGNYGYTF.

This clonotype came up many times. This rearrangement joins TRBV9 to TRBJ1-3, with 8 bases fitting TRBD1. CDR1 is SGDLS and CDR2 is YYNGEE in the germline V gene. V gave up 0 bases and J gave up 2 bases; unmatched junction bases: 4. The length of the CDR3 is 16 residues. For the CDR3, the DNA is TGTGCCAGCAGCGTAGACACAGGGGGAACTGGAAACACCATATATTTT. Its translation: CASSVDTGGTGNTIYF.

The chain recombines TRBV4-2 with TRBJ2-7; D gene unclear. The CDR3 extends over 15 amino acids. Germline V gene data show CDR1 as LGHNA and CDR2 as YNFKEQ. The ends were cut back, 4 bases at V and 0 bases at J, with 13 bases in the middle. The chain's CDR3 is CASSLADQYSYEQYF. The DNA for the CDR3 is TGTGCCAGCAGCCTCGCTGACCAGTACTCCTACGAGCAGTACTTC.

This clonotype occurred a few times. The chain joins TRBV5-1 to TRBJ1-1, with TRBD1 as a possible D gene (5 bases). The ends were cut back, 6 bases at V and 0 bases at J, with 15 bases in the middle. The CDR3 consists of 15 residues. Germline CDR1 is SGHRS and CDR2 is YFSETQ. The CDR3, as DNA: TGCGCCAGCAAAACCGCGGCAGGGCTGAACACTGAAGCTTTCTTT. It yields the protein CASKTAAGLNTEAFF.

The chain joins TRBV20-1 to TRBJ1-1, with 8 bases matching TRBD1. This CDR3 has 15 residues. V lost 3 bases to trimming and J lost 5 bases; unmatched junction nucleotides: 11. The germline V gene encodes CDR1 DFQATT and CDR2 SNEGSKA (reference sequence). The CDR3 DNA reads TGCAGTGCTAGGGGCTCTCAGGGGGCGCCTACTGAAGCTTTCTTT. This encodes CSARGSQGAPTEAFF.

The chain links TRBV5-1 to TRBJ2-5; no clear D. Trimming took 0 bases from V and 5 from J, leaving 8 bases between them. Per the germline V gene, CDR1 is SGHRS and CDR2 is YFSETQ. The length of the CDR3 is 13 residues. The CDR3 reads CASSLEGPETQYF. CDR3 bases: TGCGCCAGCAGCTTGGAAGGGCCGGAGACCCAGTACTTC.

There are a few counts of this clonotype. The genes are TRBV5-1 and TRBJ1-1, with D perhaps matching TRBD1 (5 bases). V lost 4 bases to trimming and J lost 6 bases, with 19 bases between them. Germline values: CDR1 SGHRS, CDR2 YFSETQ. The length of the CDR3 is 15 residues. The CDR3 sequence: CASSPPGPGGAEAFF. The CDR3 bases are TGCGCCAGCAGCCCGCCGGGGCCGGGGGGGGCTGAAGCTTTCTTT. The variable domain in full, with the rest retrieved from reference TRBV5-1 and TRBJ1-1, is KAGVTQTPRYLIKTRGQQVTLSCSPISGHRSVSWYQQTPGQGLQFLFEYFSETQRNKGNFPGRFSGRQFSNSRSEMNVSTLELGDSALYLCASSPPGPGGAEAFFGQGTRLTVV.

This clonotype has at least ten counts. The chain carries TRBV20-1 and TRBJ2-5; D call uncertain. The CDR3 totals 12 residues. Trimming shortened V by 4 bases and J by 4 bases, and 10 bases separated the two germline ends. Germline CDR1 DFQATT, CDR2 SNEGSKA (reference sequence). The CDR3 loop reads CSATLVLETQYF. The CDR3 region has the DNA TGCAGTGCTACTCTAGTTTTAGAGACCCAGTACTTC.